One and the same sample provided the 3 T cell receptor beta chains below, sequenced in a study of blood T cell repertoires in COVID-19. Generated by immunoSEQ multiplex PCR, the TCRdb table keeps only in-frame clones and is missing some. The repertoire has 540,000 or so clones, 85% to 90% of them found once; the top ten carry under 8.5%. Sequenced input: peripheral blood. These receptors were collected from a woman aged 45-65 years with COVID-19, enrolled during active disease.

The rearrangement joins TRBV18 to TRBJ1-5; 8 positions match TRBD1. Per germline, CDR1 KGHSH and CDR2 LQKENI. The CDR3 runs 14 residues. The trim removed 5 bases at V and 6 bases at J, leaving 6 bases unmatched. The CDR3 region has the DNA TGTGCCAGCTCAGTAGGACAGGGCCCTCAGCCCCAGCATTTT. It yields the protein CASSVGQGPQPQHF.

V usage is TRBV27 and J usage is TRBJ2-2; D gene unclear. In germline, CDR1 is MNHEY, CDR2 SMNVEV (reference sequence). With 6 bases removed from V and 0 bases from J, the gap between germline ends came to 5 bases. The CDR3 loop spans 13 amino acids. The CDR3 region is CASRETNTGELFF. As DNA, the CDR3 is TGTGCCAGCAGGGAGACGAACACCGGGGAGCTGTTTTTT.

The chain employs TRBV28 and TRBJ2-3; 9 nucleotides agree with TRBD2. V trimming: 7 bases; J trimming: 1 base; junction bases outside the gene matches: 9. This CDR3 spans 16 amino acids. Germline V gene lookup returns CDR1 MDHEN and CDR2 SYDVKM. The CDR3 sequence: CASKSSGGAGTDTQYF. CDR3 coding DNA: TGTGCCAGCAAGAGTAGCGGGGGCGCGGGCACAGATACGCAGTATTTT.